These 10 T cell receptor beta chains share one sample of origin, sequenced in a study of blood T cell repertoires in COVID-19. Only in-frame clones appear in the TCRdb table, and some are missing; sequencing was by immunoSEQ multiplex PCR. The table shows a few hundred thousand clones, with roughly 90% occurring only once. Sequencing was performed on peripheral blood. These receptor sequences come from a man in his forties or fifties with acute or convalescent COVID-19.

This clone occurred once. V is TRBV5-6 and J is TRBJ1-5; the D gene is possibly TRBD1 (5 bases). CDR1 SGHDT and CDR2 YYEEEE come from the germline V gene. V lost 1 base and J lost 6, with 11 bases in between. The CDR3 runs 14 residues. CDR3 DNA sequence: TGTGCCAGCAGCTTGTGGGGGGTCGGTCAGCCCCAGCATTTT. Protein: CASSLWGVGQPQHF. Based on the CDR3 plus reference TRBV5-6 and TRBJ1-5, the full variable domain is DAGVTQSPTHLIKTRGQQVTLRCSPKSGHDTVSWYQQALGQGPQFIFQYYEEEERQRGNFPDRFSGHQFPNYSSELNVNALLLGDSALYLCASSLWGVGQPQHFGDGTRLSIL.

The rearrangement uses TRBV7-8 and TRBJ1-2; TRBD1 is a possible D gene (6 bases). Germline values: CDR1 SGHVS, CDR2 FQNEAQ. The CDR3 has 16 amino acids. Trimming removed 1 base at V and 2 bases at J, with 14 bases between. This CDR3 reads CASSLVADGQNYGYTF. CDR3 coding DNA: TGTGCCAGCAGCTTAGTTGCAGATGGACAGAACTATGGCTACACCTTC.

This clone was recorded once. Other DNA sequences in the same sample also yield this CDR3. The chain employs TRBV12-3 or TRBV12-4 and TRBJ1-4; TRBD1 aligns across 7 bases. V lost 6 bases to trimming and J lost 6 bases; unmatched junction nucleotides: 4. CDR3 length: 13 amino acids. This CDR3 reads CASSLGGDEKLFF. The DNA for the CDR3 is TGTGCCAGCAGCCTAGGGGGCGATGAAAAACTGTTTTTT.

The gene calls are TRBV19 and TRBJ1-2, with 8 bases matching TRBD1. The CDR3 has 15 amino acids. CDR1 is LNHDA, CDR2 SQIVND, per germline (reference sequence). V lost 6 bases, J lost 1 base, and 7 bases stayed unmatched. CDR3 DNA: TGTGCCAGTAGAACGGGACAGGCGGTTAACTATGGCTACACCTTC. The encoded protein is CASRTGQAVNYGYTF.

This clone was observed a single time. The chain joins TRBV27 to TRBJ1-6; 7 bases agree with TRBD1. This CDR3 is 14 amino acids long. The germline V gene has CDR1 MNHEY and CDR2 SMNVEV (reference sequence). The V and J ends lost 4 bases and 6 bases, in that order; junction bases with no gene match: 3. DNA for the CDR3: TGTGCCAGCAGTTGGGACAGACCTAATTCACCCCTCCACTTT. As protein: CASSWDRPNSPLHF.

The CDR3 region is CASSPTRPTSGGYNEQFF. The CDR3 nucleotides read TGCGCCAGCAGTCCGACGCGACCGACTAGCGGGGGTTACAATGAGCAGTTCTTC. The chain combines TRBV23-1 with TRBJ2-1; TRBD2 matches 12 bases. TRBV23-1 is designated an ORF whose function remains uncertain. The CDR3 runs to 18 residues. The J segment lost 4 bases and the V segment lost 4 bases, leaving 11 bases of the junction unmatched.

The CDR3 sequence: CASSQVAGRGEQFF. DNA for the CDR3: TGCGCCAGCAGCCAAGTGGCAGGGAGGGGTGAGCAGTTCTTC. V is TRBV4-3 and J is TRBJ2-1; 7 bases match TRBD2. This CDR3 region has 14 residues. Germline assignment: CDR1 LGHNA and CDR2 YSLEER. Losses at the gene ends were 1 base for V and 9 bases for J; bases not matched to a gene: 6.

CDR3 protein: CATSETGTGLNQPQHF. CDR3 DNA: TGTGCCACCAGTGAAACCGGGACAGGGCTCAATCAGCCCCAGCATTTT. The chain is built from TRBV24-1 and TRBJ1-5; 9 bases agree with TRBD1. V dropped 4 bases and J dropped 3; count of bases not matched to a gene: 6. Germline V gene sequence: CDR1 KGHDR, CDR2 SFDVKD. The CDR3 consists of 16 residues.

This chain uses TRBV7-8 with TRBJ2-1; 9 bases agree with TRBD1. The junction had 0 bases not matched to a gene; V was cut back by 3 bases and J by 6 bases. The CDR3 sequence is 13 residues long. Germline lookup yields CDR1 SGHVS and CDR2 FQNEAQ. The CDR3 reads CASSLDRGNEQFF. Here the CDR3 DNA reads TGTGCCAGCAGCTTGGACAGGGGCAATGAGCAGTTCTTC.

The rearrangement joins TRBV5-4 to TRBJ2-2; D gene uncertain. Trimming removed 0 bases at V and 0 bases at J, with 6 bases between. In germline, CDR1 is SGHNT, CDR2 YYREEE (reference sequence). The length of the CDR3 is 15 residues. In DNA form, the CDR3 reads TGTGCCAGCAGCTTGGGGCGGTCGAACACCGGGGAGCTGTTTTTT. This gives the protein CASSLGRSNTGELFF.